This TCR beta chain was recorded in a study of cytomegalovirus exposure and HLA in healthy donors. The CDR3 runs to 15 residues. The primer mix had 60 Vbeta and 13 Jbeta primers. Repertoires were generated with immunoSEQ multiplex PCR, while TCRdb's copy carries only in-frame clones and drops some. The repertoire includes some 160,000 clones, 73% of them detected once, and about 4.9% sits in the top ten. The clonotype comes from a woman aged 18-29 years in good health and CMV-seropositive. Sequences were obtained from PBMCs. V is TRBV21-1 and J is TRBJ1-2. TRBV21-1 is termed a pseudogene. In DNA form, the CDR3 reads TGTGCCAGCAGCCCAGAGCGGGGGGGGCAGGGTGGCTACACCTTC. Translating gives CASSPERGGQGGYTF.